These 8 T cell receptor beta chains share one sample of origin, sequenced in a study of blood T cell repertoires in COVID-19. TCRdb keeps only in-frame clones here, not all; method: immunoSEQ multiplex PCR. The repertoire holds about 240,000 clones, with around 90% as singletons. Sequenced sample: peripheral blood. The receptors come from a woman aged 70 to 79 with active or convalescent COVID-19.

The chain has TRBV5-1 and TRBJ1-1; 8 bases match TRBD1. V was clipped by 0 bases and J by 3 bases; unmatched bases: 13. Looked up from germline, CDR1 is SGHRS and CDR2 is YFSETQ. The CDR3 is 18 amino acids. The CDR3 DNA is TGCGCCAGCAGCTTGGCCGTACGGACAGGGCGTGAGGACACTGAAGCTTTCTTT. Translated, it gives CASSLAVRTGREDTEAFF.

The chain has TRBV27 and TRBJ2-1, with D maybe TRBD2 (5 bases). The CDR3 runs 15 residues. Germline CDR1 is MNHEY and CDR2 is SMNVEV (reference sequence). V lost 0 bases to trimming and J lost 5 bases, with 11 bases between them. CDR3 in amino acids: CASSLSRTRDNEQFF. The CDR3 DNA sequence: TGTGCCAGCAGTTTATCGCGGACTCGGGACAATGAGCAGTTCTTC.

The chain joins TRBV5-1 to TRBJ1-3; TRBD1 matches 7 bases. V lost 4 bases, J lost 2 bases, and 3 bases stayed unmatched. The CDR3 sequence is 14 residues long. Germline V gene sequence: CDR1 SGHRS, CDR2 YFSETQ. DNA for the CDR3: TGCGCCAGCAGCCCCGGGACAGCTGGAAACACCATATATTTT. Amino acids: CASSPGTAGNTIYF.

The chain couples TRBV5-1 to TRBJ2-3; 8 bases fit TRBD2. Germline assignment: CDR1 SGHRS and CDR2 YFSETQ. V dropped 2 bases and J dropped 3; count of bases not matched to a gene: 5. This CDR3 contains 15 residues. The CDR3 sequence is CASSFGTSRTDTQYF. The CDR3 DNA sequence: TGCGCCAGCAGCTTTGGGACTAGTCGTACAGATACGCAGTATTTT.

The rearrangement joins TRBV4-1 to TRBJ1-1; D possibly corresponds to TRBD1 (5 bases). The germline V gene has CDR1 MGHRA and CDR2 YSYEKL. CDR3 length: 14 residues. The V end was cut by 2 bases, the J end by 5 bases, with 12 bases between. CDR3 protein: CASSQPNRITEAFF. For the CDR3, the DNA is TGCGCCAGCAGCCAACCGAACAGGATTACTGAAGCTTTCTTT.

This CDR3 reads CASSFSGGGVGETQYF. The CDR3 region has the DNA TGTGCCAGCAGCTTTAGCGGGGGAGGGGTAGGCGAGACCCAGTACTTC. The chain combines TRBV5-4 with TRBJ2-5; 9 bases line up with TRBD2. Germline V gene sequence: CDR1 SGHNT, CDR2 YYREEE (reference sequence). The CDR3 consists of 16 residues. Trimming cost V 2 bases and J 5 bases; bases outside gene matches: 10.

This clone was picked up one time. V gene TRBV6-2 or TRBV6-3 combines with J gene TRBJ1-2; no reliable D call. The CDR3 runs 15 residues. Trimming stripped 4 bases from V and 4 bases from J, with 16 bases between. The V gene's germline CDR1 is MNHEY and CDR2 SVGEGT. For the CDR3, the DNA is TGTGCCAGCAGTTCTCCCGCCGGATGGAGCTATGGCTACACCTTC. Amino acid sequence: CASSSPAGWSYGYTF.

The chain recombines TRBV3-1 (or the pseudogene TRBV3-2) with TRBJ2-7; D unclear. The CDR3 length is 11 residues. The V end lost 3 bases, the J end lost 4 bases, and 4 bases lay between the germline ends. Germline V gene sequence: CDR1 LGHDT, CDR2 YNNKEL (reference sequence). Written as DNA, the CDR3 is TGTGCCAGCAGCCAGAGGTACGAGCAGTACTTC. It is translated as CASSQRYEQYF.